Each of the 17 T cell receptor beta chains below was sequenced from the same sample in a study of control samples from healthy donors and cancer patients. Repertoires were generated with immunoSEQ multiplex PCR, while TCRdb's copy carries only in-frame clones and drops some. The repertoire consists of 40,000 to 50,000 clones, with about 94% occurring once and the leading ten covering 20% to 30%. Sequencing input: blood. These receptors all stem from a man aged 60 to 75 in good health.

The rearrangement links TRBV7-9 to TRBJ1-2, with TRBD1 matching over 7 bases. CDR1 and CDR2 (germline): SEHNR, FQNEAQ (reference sequence). This CDR3 is 13 amino acids long. Trimming took 4 bases from V and 3 from J; bases not matched to a gene: 2. In nucleotides, the CDR3 is TGTGCCAGCAGCTCGGGACAGTACTATGGCTACACCTTC. As protein: CASSSGQYYGYTF.

The chain combines TRBV5-4 with TRBJ1-2; no reliable D call. The V gene's germline CDR1 is SGHNT and CDR2 YYREEE (reference sequence). CDR3 length: 12 residues. The germline V and J ends were trimmed by 5 bases and 4 bases, with 9 bases remaining between them. The CDR3 loop is CASSRDSYGYTF. In DNA, the CDR3 is TGTGCCAGCAGTCGTGATAGCTATGGCTACACCTTC.

This chain uses TRBV6-4 with TRBJ1-3, with D tentatively TRBD1 (5 bases). The CDR3 runs to 13 residues. Germline assignment: CDR1 MRHNA and CDR2 SNTAGT. Trimming cost V 6 bases and J 3 bases, with 9 bases left between them. The CDR3 nucleotides are TGTGCCAGCAGCAGGGAATTTGGAAACACCATATATTTT. This translates into CASSREFGNTIYF.

V is TRBV24-1 and J is TRBJ2-1; tentatively, D is TRBD2 (7 bases). V dropped 4 bases and J dropped 6 bases, with 21 bases sitting between them. The CDR3 is made up of 17 amino acids. Germline V CDR1 and CDR2: KGHDR, SFDVKD. The chain's CDR3 is CATSDGSWGGRTNEQFF. The CDR3 DNA is TGTGCCACCAGTGACGGTAGTTGGGGGGGCCGGACCAATGAGCAGTTCTTC.

This chain joins TRBV27 and TRBJ1-3, with 8 bases lining up with TRBD1. The germline V gene encodes CDR1 MNHEY and CDR2 SMNVEV (reference sequence). This CDR3 has 17 amino acids. The trim removed 8 bases at V and 0 bases at J, leaving 12 bases unmatched. CDR3 region: CASQPGGLPSSGNTIYF. The CDR3 DNA is TGTGCCAGCCAGCCAGGGGGCTTACCGAGCTCTGGAAACACCATATATTTT.

This clone was detected once. The chain carries TRBV4-2 and TRBJ2-7; tentatively, D is TRBD2 (6 bases). Germline V gene data show CDR1 as LGHNA and CDR2 as YNFKEQ. V shed 1 base and J shed 0 bases, with 7 bases lying between them. This CDR3 comprises 14 residues. CDR3 sequence (DNA): TGTGCCAGCAGCCAAGGGACTACCTCCTACGAGCAGTACTTC. Translation gives CASSQGTTSYEQYF.

The V call is TRBV4-1, the J call TRBJ2-4; 7 bases are a match to TRBD1. The CDR3 length is 15 residues. CDR1 MGHRA and CDR2 YSYEKL come from the germline V gene. With V trimmed by 2 bases and J by 2 bases, 3 bases remained unmatched. The CDR3 protein is CASSQPTGSKNIQYF. DNA for the CDR3: TGCGCCAGCAGCCAACCGACAGGGTCCAAAAACATTCAGTACTTC.

The chain links TRBV10-2 to TRBJ2-7, with TRBD1 matching over 7 bases. V trimming: 6 bases; J trimming: 0 bases; junction bases outside the gene matches: 2. CDR1 and CDR2 (germline): WSHSY, SAAADI. The CDR3 runs 13 residues. For the CDR3, the DNA is TGCGCCAGCAGGGCAGGGGGCTCCTACGAGCAGTACTTC. Protein product: CASRAGGSYEQYF.

The genes are TRBV9 and TRBJ1-1; TRBD1 might be the D (6 bases). The CDR3 spans 14 residues. V was shortened by 0 bases and J by 6 bases, with 12 bases between the two germline ends. Per germline, CDR1 SGDLS and CDR2 YYNGEE. This CDR3 is CASSVGGLGSEAFF. DNA of the CDR3: TGTGCCAGCAGCGTAGGGGGGCTGGGGTCTGAAGCTTTCTTT.

The V call is TRBV10-2, the J call TRBJ1-5, with D unclear. This CDR3 region has 13 residues. Per the germline V gene, CDR1 is WSHSY and CDR2 is SAAADI. Trimming left V 9 bases short and J 3 bases short, with 12 bases between. CDR3 DNA sequence: TGCGCCAGTGAATCAGGTTACAATCAGCCCCAGCATTTT. It codes for CASESGYNQPQHF.

This CDR3 is CASSLQTGLALPSYNEQFF. The DNA for the CDR3 is TGTGCCAGCAGCTTGCAGACGGGACTAGCCTTACCATCCTACAATGAGCAGTTCTTC. This rearrangement joins TRBV11-2 to TRBJ2-1, with 9 positions matching TRBD2. Germline CDR1 SGHAT, CDR2 FQNNGV. There are 19 residues in the CDR3. Germline trimming cut 3 bases from V and 1 base from J; bases unmatched to any gene: 13.

This chain uses TRBV25-1 with TRBJ2-7; 9 bases match TRBD2. Germline loops: CDR1 MGHDK, CDR2 SYGVNS. V shed 4 bases, J shed 2 bases, and the junction held 3 bases outside the gene matches. CDR3 length: 14 residues. The CDR3 DNA reads TGTGCCAGCAGTGCGCTAGCGGGGACCTACGAGCAGTACTTC. This sequence encodes CASSALAGTYEQYF.

This chain links TRBV24-1 with TRBJ2-4; D not certain. The germline V gene encodes CDR1 KGHDR and CDR2 SFDVKD. This CDR3 comprises 14 residues. Trimming shortened V by 6 bases and J by 1 base, and 9 bases separated the two germline ends. The CDR3 region is CATSHGGAKNIQYF. CDR3 in DNA: TGTGCCACCAGTCATGGTGGGGCCAAAAACATTCAGTACTTC.

The chain uses TRBV30 and TRBJ2-5; TRBD2 matches 7 bases. Germline V gene sequence: CDR1 GTSNPN, CDR2 SVGIG (reference sequence). The CDR3 has 14 residues. The V gene end was trimmed by 0 bases and the J gene end by 1 base; junction bases not matched to a gene: 2. CDR3 region: CAWSVGGTQETQYF. Here the CDR3 DNA reads TGTGCCTGGAGTGTGGGAGGGACCCAAGAGACCCAGTACTTC.

The chain employs TRBV28 and TRBJ1-5, with 8 bases identical to TRBD1. Per the germline V gene, CDR1 is MDHEN and CDR2 is SYDVKM. The length of the CDR3 is 19 residues. J was trimmed by 3 bases and V by 2 bases; bases with no gene match: 15. The CDR3 region has the DNA TGTGCCAGCAGTTTAAAGGACAGGGTGGTGTTACCCCACAATCAGCCCCAGCATTTT. This sequence encodes CASSLKDRVVLPHNQPQHF.

This clone came up a few times. The V gene is TRBV12-3 or TRBV12-4, the J gene TRBJ2-1, with 11 bases matching TRBD2. J was trimmed by 4 bases and V by 10 bases; bases with no gene match: 3. This CDR3 is built from 13 residues. The chain's CDR3 is CATGTSGYNEQFF. CDR3 in DNA: TGTGCCACTGGGACTAGCGGATACAATGAGCAGTTCTTC.

V gene TRBV7-9 combines with J gene TRBJ2-7; 7 bases map to TRBD2. The V gene's germline CDR1 is SEHNR and CDR2 FQNEAQ (reference sequence). The CDR3 runs to 14 residues. V was pared by 1 base and J by 1 base, with 1 base of the junction left unmatched. The CDR3 reads CASSLVGLSYEQYF. DNA of the CDR3: TGTGCCAGCAGCTTAGTGGGACTATCCTACGAGCAGTACTTC.